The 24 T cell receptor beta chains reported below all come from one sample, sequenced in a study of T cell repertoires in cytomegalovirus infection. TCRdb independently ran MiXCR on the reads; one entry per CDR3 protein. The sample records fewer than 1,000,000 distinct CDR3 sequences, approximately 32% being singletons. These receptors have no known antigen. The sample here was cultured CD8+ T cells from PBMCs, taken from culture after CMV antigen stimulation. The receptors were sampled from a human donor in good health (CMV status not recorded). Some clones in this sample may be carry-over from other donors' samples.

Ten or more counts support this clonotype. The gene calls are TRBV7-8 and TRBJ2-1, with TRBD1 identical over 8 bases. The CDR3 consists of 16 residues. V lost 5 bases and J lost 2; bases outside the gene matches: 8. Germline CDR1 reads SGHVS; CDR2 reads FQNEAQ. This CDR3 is CASSRDGTGPYNEQFF. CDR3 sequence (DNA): TGTGCCAGCAGCCGAGACGGGACAGGACCCTACAATGAGCAGTTCTTC.

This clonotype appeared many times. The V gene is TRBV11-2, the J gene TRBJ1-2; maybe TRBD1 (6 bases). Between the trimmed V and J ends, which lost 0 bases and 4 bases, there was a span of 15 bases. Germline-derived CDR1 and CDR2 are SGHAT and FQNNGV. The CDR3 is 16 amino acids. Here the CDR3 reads CASSLEPGVDSYGYTF. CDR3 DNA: TGTGCCAGCAGCTTAGAGCCAGGGGTGGATAGCTATGGCTACACCTTC.

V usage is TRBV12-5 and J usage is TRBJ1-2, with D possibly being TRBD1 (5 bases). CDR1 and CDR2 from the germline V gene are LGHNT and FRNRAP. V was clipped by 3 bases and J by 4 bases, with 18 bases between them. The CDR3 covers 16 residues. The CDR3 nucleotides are TGTGCTAGTGGTTTCGGGGCCAGGGATGAGGTCTATGGCTACACCTTC. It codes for CASGFGARDEVYGYTF.

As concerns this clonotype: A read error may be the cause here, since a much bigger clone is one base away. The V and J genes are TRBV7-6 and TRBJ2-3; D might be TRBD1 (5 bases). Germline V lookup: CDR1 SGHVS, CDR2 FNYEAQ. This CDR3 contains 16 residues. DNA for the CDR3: TGTGTCAGCAGCCAGAACAGGTTTGGGGGCACAGATACGCAGTATTTT. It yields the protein CVSSQNRFGGTDTQYF.

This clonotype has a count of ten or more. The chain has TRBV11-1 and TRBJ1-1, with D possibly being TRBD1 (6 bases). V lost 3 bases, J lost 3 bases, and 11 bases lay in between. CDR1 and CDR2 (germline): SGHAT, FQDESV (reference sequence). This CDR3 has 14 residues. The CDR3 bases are TGTGCCAGCAGCTTTCCCGGACAGTACACTGAAGCTTTCTTT. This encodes CASSFPGQYTEAFF.

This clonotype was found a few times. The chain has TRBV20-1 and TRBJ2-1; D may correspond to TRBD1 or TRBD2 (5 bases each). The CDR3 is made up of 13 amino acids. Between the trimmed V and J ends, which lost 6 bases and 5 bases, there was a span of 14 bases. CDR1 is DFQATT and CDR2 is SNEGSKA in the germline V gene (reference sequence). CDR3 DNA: TGCAGTGCCGGAGATGGGACGAACAATGAGCAGTTCTTC. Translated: CSAGDGTNNEQFF.

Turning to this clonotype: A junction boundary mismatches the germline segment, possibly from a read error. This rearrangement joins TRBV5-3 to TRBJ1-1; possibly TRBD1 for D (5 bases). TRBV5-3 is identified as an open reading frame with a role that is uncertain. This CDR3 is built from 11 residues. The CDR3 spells CASSLRGQAFF. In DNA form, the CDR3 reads TGTGCCAGCAGCTTAAGGGGCCAAGCTTTCTTT.

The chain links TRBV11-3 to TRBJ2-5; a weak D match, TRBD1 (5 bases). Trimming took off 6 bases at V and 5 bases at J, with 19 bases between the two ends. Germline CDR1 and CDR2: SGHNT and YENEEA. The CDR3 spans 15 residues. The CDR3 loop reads CASSRRAGFGETQYF. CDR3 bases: TGTGCCAGCAGTCGCAGAGCAGGGTTCGGGGAGACCCAGTACTTC.

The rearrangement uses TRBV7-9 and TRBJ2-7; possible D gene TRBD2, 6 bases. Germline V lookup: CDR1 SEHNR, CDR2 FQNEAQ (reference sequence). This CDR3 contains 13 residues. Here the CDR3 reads CAGSLNLGREQYV. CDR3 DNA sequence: TGTGCCGGCAGCCTGAACTTAGGGAGGGAGCAGTACGTC.

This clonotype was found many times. CDR3 sequence: CATSQQGDYYNEQFF. The CDR3 DNA is TGTGCCACCAGTCAACAGGGGGACTACTACAATGAGCAGTTCTTC. The chain recombines TRBV24-1 with TRBJ2-1; a possible D gene is TRBD1 (8 bases). V dropped 6 bases and J dropped 3 bases, with 14 bases sitting between them. Germline CDR1 KGHDR, CDR2 SFDVKD. The CDR3 covers 15 residues.

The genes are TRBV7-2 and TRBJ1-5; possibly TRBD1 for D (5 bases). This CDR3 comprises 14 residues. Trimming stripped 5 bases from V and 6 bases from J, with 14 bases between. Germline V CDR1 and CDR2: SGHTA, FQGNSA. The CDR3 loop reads CASSLPGYGQPQHF. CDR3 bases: TGTGCCAGCAGCCTCCCAGGGTATGGTCAGCCCCAGCATTTT.

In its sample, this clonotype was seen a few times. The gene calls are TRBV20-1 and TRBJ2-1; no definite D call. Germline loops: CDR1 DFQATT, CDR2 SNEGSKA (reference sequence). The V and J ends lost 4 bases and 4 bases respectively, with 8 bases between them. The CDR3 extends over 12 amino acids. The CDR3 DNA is TGCAGTGCTACCGATCATTACAATGAGCAGTTCTTC. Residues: CSATDHYNEQFF.

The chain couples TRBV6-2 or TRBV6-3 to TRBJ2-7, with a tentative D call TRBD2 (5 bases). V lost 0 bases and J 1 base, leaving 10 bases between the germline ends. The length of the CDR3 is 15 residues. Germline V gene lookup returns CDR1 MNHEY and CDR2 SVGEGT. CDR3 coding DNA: TGTGCCAGCAGTTACTCCCTAGAGGGATCCTACGAGCAGTACGTC. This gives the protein CASSYSLEGSYEQYV.

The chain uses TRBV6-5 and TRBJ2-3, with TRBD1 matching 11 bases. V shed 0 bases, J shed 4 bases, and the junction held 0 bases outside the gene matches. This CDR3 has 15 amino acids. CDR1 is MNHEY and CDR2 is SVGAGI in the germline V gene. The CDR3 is CASSYSDRGPDTQYF. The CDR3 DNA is TGTGCCAGCAGTTACTCGGACAGGGGGCCAGATACGCAGTATTTT.

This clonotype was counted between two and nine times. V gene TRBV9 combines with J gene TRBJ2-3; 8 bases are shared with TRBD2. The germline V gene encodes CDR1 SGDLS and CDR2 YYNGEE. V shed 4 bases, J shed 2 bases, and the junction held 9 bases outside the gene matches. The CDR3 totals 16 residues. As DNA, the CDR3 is TGTGCCAGCAGCCGACAAGCGGGGGCCATCACAGATACGCAGTATTTT. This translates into CASSRQAGAITDTQYF.

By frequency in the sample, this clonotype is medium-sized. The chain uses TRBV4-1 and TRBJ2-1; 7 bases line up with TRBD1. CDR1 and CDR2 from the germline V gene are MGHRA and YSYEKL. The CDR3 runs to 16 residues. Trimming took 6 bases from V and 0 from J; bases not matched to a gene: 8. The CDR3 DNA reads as TGCGCCAGCAGGCCTGGTGGGACAGACTCCTACAATGAGCAGTTCTTC. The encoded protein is CASRPGGTDSYNEQFF.

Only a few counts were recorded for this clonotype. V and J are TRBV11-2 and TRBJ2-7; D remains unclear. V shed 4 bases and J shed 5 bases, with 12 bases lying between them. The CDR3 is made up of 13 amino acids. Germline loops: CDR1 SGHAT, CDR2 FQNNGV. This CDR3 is CASSSVSVHEQYV. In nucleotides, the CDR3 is TGTGCCAGCAGCTCCGTTAGTGTACACGAGCAGTACGTC.

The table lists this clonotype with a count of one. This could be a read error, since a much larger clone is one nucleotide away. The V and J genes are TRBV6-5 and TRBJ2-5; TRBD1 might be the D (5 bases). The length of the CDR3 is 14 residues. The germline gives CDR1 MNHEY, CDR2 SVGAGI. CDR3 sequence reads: CANSLDSHQETQYF. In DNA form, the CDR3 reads TGTGCCAACAGTCTCGACAGCCACCAAGAGACCCAGTACTTC.

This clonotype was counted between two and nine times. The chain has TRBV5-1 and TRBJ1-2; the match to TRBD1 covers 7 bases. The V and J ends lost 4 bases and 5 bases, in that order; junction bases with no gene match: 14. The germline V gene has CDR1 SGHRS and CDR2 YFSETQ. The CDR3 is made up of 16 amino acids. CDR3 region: CASSPTLQGKRYGYTF. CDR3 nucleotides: TGCGCCAGCAGCCCGACACTACAGGGGAAGAGATATGGCTACACCTTC.

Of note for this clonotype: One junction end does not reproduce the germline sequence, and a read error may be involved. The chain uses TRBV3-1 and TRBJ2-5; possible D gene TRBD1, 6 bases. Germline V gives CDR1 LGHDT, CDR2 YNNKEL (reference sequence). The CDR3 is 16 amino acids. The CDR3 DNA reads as TGTGCCAGCAGCCAAGAGTATCAAGGGGGTACGGAGACCCAGTATTTC. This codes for CASSQEYQGGTETQYF.

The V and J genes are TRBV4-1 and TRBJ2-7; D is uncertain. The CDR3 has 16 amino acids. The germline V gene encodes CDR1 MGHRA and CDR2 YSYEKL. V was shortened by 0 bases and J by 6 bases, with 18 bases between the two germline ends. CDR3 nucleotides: TGCGCCAGCAGCCAAGATATCGGCACAGCGATAGGCGAGCAGTACTTC. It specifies CASSQDIGTAIGEQYF.

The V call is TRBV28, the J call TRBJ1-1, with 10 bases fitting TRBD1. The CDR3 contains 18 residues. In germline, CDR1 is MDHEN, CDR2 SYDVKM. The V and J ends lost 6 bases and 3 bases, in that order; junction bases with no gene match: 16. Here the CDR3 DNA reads TGTGCCAGCAGCCACACGGGTGAATGGGGGACAGGGGACACTGAAGCTTTCTTT. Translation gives CASSHTGEWGTGDTEAFF.

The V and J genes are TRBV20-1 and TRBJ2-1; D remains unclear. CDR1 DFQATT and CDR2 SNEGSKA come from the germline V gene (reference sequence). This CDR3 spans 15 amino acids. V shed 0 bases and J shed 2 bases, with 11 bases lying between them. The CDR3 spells CSAREKVWPYNEQFF. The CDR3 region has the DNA TGCAGTGCTAGAGAGAAGGTCTGGCCCTACAATGAGCAGTTCTTC.

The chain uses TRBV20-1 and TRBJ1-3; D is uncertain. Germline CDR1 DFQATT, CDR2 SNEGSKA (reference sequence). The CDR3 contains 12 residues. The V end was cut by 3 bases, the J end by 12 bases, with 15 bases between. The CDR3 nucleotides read TGCAGTGCTAGGGGGAGCATCGGGGTCATATATTTT. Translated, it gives CSARGSIGVIYF.